Relative to its sample, the clone carrying this TCR beta chain is large. The trim removed 3 bases at V and 1 base at J, leaving 3 bases unmatched. This CDR3 comprises 16 residues. Germline loops: CDR1 SGHTA, CDR2 FQGNSA. This specimen comes from a study of CD4+ T cells in melanoma. Assay used: immunoSEQ multiplex PCR; TCRdb lists only in-frame clones, some missing. In the table there are some 6,600 clones, approximately 69% of which are singletons. The material sequenced was cells from a culture (not recorded whether cultured in vitro). The receptor's source is a human donor with melanoma. J is TRBJ2-2 and V is TRBV7-2, with 9 bases matching TRBD2. The CDR3 spells CASSFPTSGNTGELFF. The CDR3, as DNA: TGTGCCAGCAGCTTCCCGACTAGCGGGAACACCGGGGAGCTGTTTTTT.